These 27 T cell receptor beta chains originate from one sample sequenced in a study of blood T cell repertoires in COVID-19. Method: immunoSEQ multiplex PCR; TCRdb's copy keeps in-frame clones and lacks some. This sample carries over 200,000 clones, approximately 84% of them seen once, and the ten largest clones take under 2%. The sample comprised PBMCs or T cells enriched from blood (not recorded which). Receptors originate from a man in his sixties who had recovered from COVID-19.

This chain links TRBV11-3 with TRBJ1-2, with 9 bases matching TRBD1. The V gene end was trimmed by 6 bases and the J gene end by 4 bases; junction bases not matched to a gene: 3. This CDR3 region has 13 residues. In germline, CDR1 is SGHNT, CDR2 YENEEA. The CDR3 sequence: CASRTGGVYGYTF. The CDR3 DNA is TGTGCCAGCAGAACAGGGGGCGTCTATGGCTACACCTTC.

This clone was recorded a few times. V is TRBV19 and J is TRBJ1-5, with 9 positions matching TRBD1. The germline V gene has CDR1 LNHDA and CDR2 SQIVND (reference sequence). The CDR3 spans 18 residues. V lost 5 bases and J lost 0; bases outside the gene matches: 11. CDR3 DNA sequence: TGTGCCAGTAGTCCTACAGGGGGCCATACTCTTAGCAATCAGCCCCAGCATTTT. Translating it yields CASSPTGGHTLSNQPQHF.

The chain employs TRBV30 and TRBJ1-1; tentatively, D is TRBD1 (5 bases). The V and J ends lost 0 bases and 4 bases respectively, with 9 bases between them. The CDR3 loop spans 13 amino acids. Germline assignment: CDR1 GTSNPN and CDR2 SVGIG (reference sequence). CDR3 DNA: TGTGCCTGGAGTGTACCGGGGGTCACTGAAGCTTTCTTT. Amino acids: CAWSVPGVTEAFF.

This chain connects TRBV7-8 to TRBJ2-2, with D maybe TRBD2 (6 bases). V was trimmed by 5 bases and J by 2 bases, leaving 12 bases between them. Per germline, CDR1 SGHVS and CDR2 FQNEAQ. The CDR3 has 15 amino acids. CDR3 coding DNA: TGTGCCAGCAGCCCGGGACTCTTAAACACCGGGGAGCTGTTTTTT. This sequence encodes CASSPGLLNTGELFF.

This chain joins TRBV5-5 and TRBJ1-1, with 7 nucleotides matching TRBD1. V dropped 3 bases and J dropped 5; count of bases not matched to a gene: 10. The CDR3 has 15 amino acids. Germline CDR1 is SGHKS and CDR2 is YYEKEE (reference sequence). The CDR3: CASSSVADRATEAFF. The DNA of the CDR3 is TGTGCCAGCAGCTCCGTAGCCGACAGGGCGACTGAAGCTTTCTTT.

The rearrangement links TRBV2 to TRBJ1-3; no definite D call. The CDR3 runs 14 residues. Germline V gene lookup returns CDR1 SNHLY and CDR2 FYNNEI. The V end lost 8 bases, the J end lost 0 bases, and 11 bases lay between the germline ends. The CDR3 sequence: CASEGRSSGNTIYF. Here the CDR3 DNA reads TGTGCCAGCGAGGGCAGGAGCTCTGGAAACACCATATATTTT.

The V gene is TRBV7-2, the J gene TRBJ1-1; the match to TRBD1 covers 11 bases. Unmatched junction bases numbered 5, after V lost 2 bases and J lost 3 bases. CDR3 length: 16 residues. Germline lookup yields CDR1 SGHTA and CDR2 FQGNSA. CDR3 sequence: CASSLNAGQGDTEAFF. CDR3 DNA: TGTGCCAGCAGCTTAAACGCGGGACAGGGGGACACTGAAGCTTTCTTT.

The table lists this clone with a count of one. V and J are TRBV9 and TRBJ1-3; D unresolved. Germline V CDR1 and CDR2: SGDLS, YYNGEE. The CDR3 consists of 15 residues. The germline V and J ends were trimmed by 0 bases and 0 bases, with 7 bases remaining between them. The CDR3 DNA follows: TGTGCCAGCAGCGTAGGGCCAGACTCTGGAAACACCATATATTTT. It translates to CASSVGPDSGNTIYF. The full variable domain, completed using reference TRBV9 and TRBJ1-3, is DSGVTQTPKHLITATGQRVTLRCSPRSGDLSVYWYQQSLDQGLQFLIQYYNGEERAKGNILERFSAQQFPDLHSELNLSSLELGDSALYFCASSVGPDSGNTIYFGEGSWLTVV.

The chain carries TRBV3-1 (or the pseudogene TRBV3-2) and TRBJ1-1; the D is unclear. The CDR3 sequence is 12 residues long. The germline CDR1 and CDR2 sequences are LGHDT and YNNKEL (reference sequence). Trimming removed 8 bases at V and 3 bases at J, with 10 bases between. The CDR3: CASGSQDTEAFF. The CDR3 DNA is TGTGCCAGCGGCTCGCAGGACACTGAAGCTTTCTTT.

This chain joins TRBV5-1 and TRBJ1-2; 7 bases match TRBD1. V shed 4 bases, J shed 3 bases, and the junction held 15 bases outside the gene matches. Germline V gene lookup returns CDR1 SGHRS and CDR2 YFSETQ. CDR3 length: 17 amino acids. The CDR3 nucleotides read TGCGCCAGCAGCCCCGGACTCCGTAACAGGGGAGACTATGGCTACACCTTC. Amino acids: CASSPGLRNRGDYGYTF.

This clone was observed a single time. This CDR3 reads CASTLRGHNEKLFF. DNA of the CDR3: TGTGCCAGTACCCTCAGGGGCCATAATGAAAAACTGTTTTTT. The rearrangement uses TRBV19 and TRBJ1-4; D might be TRBD1 (6 bases). In germline, CDR1 is LNHDA, CDR2 SQIVND (reference sequence). V lost 7 bases and J lost 4, with 13 bases in between. There are 14 residues in the CDR3.

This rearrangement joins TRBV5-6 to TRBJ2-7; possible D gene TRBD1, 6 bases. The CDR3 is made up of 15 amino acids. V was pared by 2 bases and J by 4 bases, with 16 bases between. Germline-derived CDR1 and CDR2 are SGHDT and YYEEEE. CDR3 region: CASSLYRDTIYEQYF. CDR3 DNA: TGTGCCAGCAGCTTATACCGGGACACCATATACGAGCAGTACTTC.

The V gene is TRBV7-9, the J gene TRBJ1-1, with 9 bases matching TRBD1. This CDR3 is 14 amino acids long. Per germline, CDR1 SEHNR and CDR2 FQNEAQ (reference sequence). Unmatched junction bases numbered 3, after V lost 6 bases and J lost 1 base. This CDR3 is CASRQGQGNTEAFF. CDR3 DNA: TGTGCCAGCAGACAGGGACAGGGGAACACTGAAGCTTTCTTT. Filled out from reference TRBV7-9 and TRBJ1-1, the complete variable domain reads DTGVSQNPRHKITKRGQNVTFRCDPISEHNRLYWYRQTLGQGPEFLTYFQNEAQLEKSRLLSDRFSAERPKGSFSTLEIQRTEQGDSAMYLCASRQGQGNTEAFFGQGTRLTVV.

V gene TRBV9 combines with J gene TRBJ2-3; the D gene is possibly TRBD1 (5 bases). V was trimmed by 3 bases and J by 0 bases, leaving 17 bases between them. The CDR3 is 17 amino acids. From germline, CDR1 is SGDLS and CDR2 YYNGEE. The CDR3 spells CASSAYMGPFSTDTQYF. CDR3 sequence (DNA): TGTGCCAGCAGCGCTTACATGGGGCCATTTAGCACAGATACGCAGTATTTT. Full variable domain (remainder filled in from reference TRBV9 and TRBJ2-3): DSGVTQTPKHLITATGQRVTLRCSPRSGDLSVYWYQQSLDQGLQFLIQYYNGEERAKGNILERFSAQQFPDLHSELNLSSLELGDSALYFCASSAYMGPFSTDTQYFGPGTRLTVL.

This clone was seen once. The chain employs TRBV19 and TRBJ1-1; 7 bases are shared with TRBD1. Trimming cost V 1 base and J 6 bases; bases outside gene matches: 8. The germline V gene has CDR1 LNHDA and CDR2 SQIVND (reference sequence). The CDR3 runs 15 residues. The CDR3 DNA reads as TGTGCCAGTAGTATAGCGCGACAGGGTCTTTCTGAAGCTTTCTTT. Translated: CASSIARQGLSEAFF.

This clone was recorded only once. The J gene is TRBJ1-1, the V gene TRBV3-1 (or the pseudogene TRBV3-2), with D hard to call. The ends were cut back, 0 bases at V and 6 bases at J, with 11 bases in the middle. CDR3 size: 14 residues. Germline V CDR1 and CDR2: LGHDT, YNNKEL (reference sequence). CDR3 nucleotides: TGTGCCAGCAGCCAAGAGGGCGGGTGGTCTGAAGCTTTCTTT. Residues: CASSQEGGWSEAFF.

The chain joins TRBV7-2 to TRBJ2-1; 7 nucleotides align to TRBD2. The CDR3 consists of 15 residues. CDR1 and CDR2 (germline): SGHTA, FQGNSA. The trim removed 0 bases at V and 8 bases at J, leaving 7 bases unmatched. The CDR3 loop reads CASSLAGTTLHEQFF. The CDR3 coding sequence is TGTGCCAGCAGCTTAGCCGGGACTACCCTCCATGAGCAGTTCTTC.

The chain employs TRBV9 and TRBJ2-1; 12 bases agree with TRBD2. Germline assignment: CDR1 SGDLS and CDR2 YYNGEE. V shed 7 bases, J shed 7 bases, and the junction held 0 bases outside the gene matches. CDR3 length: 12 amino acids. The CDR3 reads CASGTSGNEQFF. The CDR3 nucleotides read TGTGCCAGCGGGACTAGCGGGAATGAGCAGTTCTTC.

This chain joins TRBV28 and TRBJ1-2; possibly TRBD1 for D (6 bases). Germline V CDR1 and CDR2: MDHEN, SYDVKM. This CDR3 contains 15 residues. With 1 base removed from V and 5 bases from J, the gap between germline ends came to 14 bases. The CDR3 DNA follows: TGTGCCAGCAGTTTATCGGCAGGGGTAGGGTATGGCTACACCTTC. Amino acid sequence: CASSLSAGVGYGYTF.

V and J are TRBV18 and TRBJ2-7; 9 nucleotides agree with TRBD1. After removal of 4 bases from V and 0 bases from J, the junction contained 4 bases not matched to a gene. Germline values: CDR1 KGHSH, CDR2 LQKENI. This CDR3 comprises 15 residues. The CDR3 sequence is CASSRDRATSYEQYF. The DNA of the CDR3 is TGTGCCAGCTCACGGGACAGGGCAACCTCCTACGAGCAGTACTTC. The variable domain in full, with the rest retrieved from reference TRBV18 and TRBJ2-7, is NAGVMQNPRHLVRRRGQEARLRCSPMKGHSHVYWYRQLPEEGLKFMVYLQKENIIDESGMPKERFSAEFPKEGPSILRIQQVVRGDSAAYFCASSRDRATSYEQYFGPGTRLTVT.

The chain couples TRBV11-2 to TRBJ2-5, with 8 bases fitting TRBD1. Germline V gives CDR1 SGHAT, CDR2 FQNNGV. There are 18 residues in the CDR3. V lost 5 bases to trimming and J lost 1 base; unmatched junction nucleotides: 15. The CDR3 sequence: CASSQRTGSVSFQETQYF. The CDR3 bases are TGTGCCAGCAGCCAAAGGACAGGGAGTGTCTCCTTCCAAGAGACCCAGTACTTC.

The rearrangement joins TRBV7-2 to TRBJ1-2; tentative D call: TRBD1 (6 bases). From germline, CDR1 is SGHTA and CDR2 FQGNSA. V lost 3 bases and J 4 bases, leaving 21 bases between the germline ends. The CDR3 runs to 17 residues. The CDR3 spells CASSFSGSEGGSYGYTF. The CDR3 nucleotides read TGTGCCAGCAGCTTCAGTGGGTCCGAGGGGGGGTCCTATGGCTACACCTTC. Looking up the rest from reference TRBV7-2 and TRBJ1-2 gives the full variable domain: GAGVSQSPSNKVTEKGKDVELRCDPISGHTALYWYRQSLGQGLEFLIYFQGNSAPDKSGLPSDRFSAERTGGSVSTLTIQRTQQEDSAVYLCASSFSGSEGGSYGYTFGSGTRLTVV.

CDR3 residues: CASSQSENQPQHF. The CDR3, as DNA: TGCGCCAGCAGCCAATCAGAAAATCAGCCCCAGCATTTT. The gene calls are TRBV4-3 and TRBJ1-5, with D uncertain. V lost 2 bases, J lost 4 bases, and 6 bases lay in between. The germline gives CDR1 LGHNA, CDR2 YSLEER. This CDR3 is 13 amino acids long.

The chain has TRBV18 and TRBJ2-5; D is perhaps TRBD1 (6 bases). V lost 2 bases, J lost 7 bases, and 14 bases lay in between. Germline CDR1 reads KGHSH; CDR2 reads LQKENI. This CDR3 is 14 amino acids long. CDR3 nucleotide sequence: TGTGCCAGCTCACCAGAGACAGGTCGTGGGACCCAGTACTTC. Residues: CASSPETGRGTQYF.

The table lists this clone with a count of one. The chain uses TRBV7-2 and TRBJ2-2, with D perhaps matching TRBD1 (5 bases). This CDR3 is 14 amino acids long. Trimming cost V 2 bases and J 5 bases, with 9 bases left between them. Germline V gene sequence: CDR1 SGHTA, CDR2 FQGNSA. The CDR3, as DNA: TGTGCCAGCAGCTTATCAACAGGAACCGGGGAGCTGTTTTTT. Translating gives CASSLSTGTGELFF. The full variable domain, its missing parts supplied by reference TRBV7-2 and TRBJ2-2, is GAGVSQSPSNKVTEKGKDVELRCDPISGHTALYWYRQSLGQGLEFLIYFQGNSAPDKSGLPSDRFSAERTGGSVSTLTIQRTQQEDSAVYLCASSLSTGTGELFFGEGSRLTVL.

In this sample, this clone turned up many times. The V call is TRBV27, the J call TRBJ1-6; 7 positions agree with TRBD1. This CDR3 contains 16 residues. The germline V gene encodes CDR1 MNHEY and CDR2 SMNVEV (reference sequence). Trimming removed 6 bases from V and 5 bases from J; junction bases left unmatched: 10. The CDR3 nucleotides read TGTGCCAGCAGGTTTCTCGGGACAGACAATAATTCACCCCTCCACTTT. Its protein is CASRFLGTDNNSPLHF.

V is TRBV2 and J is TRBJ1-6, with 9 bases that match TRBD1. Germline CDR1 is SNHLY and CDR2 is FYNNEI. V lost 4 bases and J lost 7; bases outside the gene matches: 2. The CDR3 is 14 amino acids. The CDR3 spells CASSGQGVNSPLHF. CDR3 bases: TGTGCCAGCAGTGGACAGGGGGTAAATTCACCCCTCCACTTT.